This TCR beta chain comes out of a study of Graves' ophthalmopathy and Graves' hyperthyroidism. The overall study: Cases classed as stable hyperthyroidism had no ophthalmopathy within 18 months of follow-up. The study's findings and limits: Sensitivity of 87.88% and specificity of about 77% were achieved when a 13-signature model separated ophthalmopathy from stable hyperthyroidism.

TCR beta CDR3 amplification used RNA transcripts. A first-round RT-PCR used HTBI primers, followed by a second-round multiplex PCR. TCRdb itself ran the multiplex PCR reads through MiXCR, one entry per CDR3 protein. There are approximately 1.2 million distinct CDR3 sequences in the sample; less than 45% occur only once, and approximately 12% lies in the top ten. This clonotype was counted once. Its cognate antigen is unknown. Deletions cut 8 bases from V and 7 bases from J, with 14 bases between. Germline V gives CDR1 SSHAT, CDR2 FNYEAQ (reference sequence). The CDR3 has 12 residues. Specimen: peripheral blood or thyroid tissue (not recorded which). This chain links TRBV7-7 with TRBJ2-5; possible D gene TRBD1, 5 bases. This sequence was found in an adult man with Graves' hyperthyroidism. CDR3 bases: TGTGCCAGCGGCAACACAGGCGGGACCCAGTACTTC. Encoded protein: CASGNTGGTQYF. The full variable domain, with the rest looked up from reference TRBV7-7 and TRBJ2-5, is GAGVSQSPRYKVTKRGQDVTLRCDPISSHATLYWYQQALGQGPEFLTYFNYEAQPDKSGLPSDRFSAERPEGSISTLTIQRTEQRDSAMYRCASGNTGGTQYFGPGTRLLVL.